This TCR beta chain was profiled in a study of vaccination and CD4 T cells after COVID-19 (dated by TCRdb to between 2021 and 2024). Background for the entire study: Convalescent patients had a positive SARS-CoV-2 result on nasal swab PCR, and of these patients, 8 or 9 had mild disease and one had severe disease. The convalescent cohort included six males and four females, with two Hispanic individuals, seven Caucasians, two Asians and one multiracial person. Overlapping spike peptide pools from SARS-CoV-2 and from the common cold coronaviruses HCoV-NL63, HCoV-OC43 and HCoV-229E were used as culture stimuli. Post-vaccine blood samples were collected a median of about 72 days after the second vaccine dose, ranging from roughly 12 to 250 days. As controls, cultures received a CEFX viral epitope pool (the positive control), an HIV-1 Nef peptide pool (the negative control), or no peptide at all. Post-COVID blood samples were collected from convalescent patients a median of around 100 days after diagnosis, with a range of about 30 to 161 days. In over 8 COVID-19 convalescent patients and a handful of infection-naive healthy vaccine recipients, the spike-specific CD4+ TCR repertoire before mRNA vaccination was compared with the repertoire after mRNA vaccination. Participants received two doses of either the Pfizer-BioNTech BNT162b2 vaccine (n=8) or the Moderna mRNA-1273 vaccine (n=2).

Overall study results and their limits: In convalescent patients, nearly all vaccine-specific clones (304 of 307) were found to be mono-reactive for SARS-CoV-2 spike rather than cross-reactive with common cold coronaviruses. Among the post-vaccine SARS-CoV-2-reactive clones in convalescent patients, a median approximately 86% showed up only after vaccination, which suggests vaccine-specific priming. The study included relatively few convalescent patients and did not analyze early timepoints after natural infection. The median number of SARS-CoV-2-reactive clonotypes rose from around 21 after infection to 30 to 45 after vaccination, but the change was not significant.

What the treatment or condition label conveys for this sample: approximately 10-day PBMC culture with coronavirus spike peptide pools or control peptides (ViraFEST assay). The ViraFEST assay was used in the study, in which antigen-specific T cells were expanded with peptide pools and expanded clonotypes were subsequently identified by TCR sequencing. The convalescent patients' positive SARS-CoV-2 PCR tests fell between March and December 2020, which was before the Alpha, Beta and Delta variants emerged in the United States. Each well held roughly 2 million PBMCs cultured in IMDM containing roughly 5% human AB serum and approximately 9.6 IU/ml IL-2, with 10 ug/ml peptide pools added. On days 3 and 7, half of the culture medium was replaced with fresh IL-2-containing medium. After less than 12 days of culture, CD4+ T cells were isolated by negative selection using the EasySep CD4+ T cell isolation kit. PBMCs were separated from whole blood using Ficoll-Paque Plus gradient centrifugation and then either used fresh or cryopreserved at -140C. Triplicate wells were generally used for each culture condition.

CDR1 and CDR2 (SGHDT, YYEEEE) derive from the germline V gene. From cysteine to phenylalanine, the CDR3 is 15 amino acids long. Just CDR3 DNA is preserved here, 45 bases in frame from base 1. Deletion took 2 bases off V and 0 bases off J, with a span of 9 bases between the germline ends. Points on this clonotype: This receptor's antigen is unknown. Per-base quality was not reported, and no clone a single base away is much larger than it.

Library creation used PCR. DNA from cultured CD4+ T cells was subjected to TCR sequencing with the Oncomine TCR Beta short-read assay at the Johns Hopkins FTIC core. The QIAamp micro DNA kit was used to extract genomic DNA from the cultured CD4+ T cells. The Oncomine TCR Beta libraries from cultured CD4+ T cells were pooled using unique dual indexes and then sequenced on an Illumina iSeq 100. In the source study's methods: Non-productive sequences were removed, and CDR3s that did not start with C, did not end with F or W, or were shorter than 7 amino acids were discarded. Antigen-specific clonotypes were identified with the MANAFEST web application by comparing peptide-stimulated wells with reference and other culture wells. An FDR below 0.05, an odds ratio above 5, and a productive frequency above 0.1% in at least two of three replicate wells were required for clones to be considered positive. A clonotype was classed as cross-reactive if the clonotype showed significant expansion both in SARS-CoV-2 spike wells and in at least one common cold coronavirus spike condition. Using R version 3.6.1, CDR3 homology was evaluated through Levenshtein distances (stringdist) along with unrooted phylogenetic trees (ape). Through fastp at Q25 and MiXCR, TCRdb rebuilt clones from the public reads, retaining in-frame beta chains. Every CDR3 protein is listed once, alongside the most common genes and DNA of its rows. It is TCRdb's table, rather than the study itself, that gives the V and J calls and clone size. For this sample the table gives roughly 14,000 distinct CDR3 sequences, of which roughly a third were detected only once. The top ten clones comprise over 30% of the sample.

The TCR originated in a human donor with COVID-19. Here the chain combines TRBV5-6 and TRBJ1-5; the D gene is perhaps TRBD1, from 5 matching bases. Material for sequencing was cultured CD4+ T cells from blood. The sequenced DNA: TGTGCCAGCAGCTTACGCAGGGTTAGCAATCAGCCCCAGCATTTT. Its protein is CASSLRRVSNQPQHF.